This TCR beta chain is drawn from a study of blood T cells in healthy people across ages. Study observations and caveats: With naive T cell percentage, TCR beta diversity showed a strong correlation.

V lost 1 base and J lost 0, with 12 bases in between. This CDR3 has 15 amino acids. CDR1 DFQATT and CDR2 SNEGSKA come from the germline V gene (reference sequence). A note on this clonotype: Its antigen remains unknown.

Donor samples were obtained from healthy Caucasian individuals from Russia, aged about 6 to 90. Primers used in a second PCR of roughly 6 to 11 cycles were a sample-barcoded 5' primer and a J-beta primer mix. One entry per CDR3 protein results from TCRdb running MiXCR on the 5' RACE reads. Among hundreds of thousands of distinct CDR3 sequences listed, about 43% were seen once. This TCR derives from an older man in good health. Specimen: blood. The chain links TRBV20-1 to TRBJ1-2; D uncertain. DNA for the CDR3: TGCAGTGCTAGAGGGTCGGACGGAGCTAACTATGGCTACACCTTC. Amino acid sequence: CSARGSDGANYGYTF.